This is a list of T cell receptor beta chains from one sample in a study of T cells in Graves' hyperthyroidism and ophthalmopathy. Each CDR3 protein is one row after TCRdb ran MiXCR on the multiplex PCR reads. The sample includes approximately 200,000 distinct CDR3 sequences, around 17% of them seen just once. Sequenced material: blood. Receptor source: a man aged 35-49 years with Graves' hyperthyroidism. CDR3s include the opening cysteine and the closing phenylalanine or tryptophan. The D gene is left open where the match is weak. Clone size appears in some rows only: once, few, many, or a class for an expanded clone.

d_gene	v_gene	j_gene	abundance	CDR3aa	CDR3nt
NA	TRBV7-9	TRBJ2-7	many	CASSFWTDSSYEQYF	TGTGCCAGCAGCTTCTGGACAGACAGCTCCTACGAGCAGTACTTC
TRBD2	TRBV12-3/TRBV12-4	TRBJ2-3	many	CASSLRLAGITDTQYF	TGTGCCAGCAGTTTAAGACTAGCGGGGATCACAGATACGCAGTATTTT
NA	TRBV15	TRBJ2-7	many	CATSESFANEQYF	TGTGCCACCAGCGAGTCTTTCGCCAACGAGCAGTACTTC
NA	TRBV20-1	TRBJ2-2	many	CSASPPGTGELFF	TGCAGTGCTAGCCCCCCTGGCACCGGGGAGCTGTTTTTT
TRBD1	TRBV19	TRBJ1-1	NA	CASSLRDRPGGAFF	TGTGCCAGTAGTCTTCGGGACAGACCGGGTGGGGCTTTCTTT
TRBD2	TRBV11-1	TRBJ2-5	NA	CASSSGGGEFFQETQYF	TGTGCCAGCAGCTCGGGGGGGGGCGAGTTCTTCCAAGAGACCCAGTACTTC
NA	TRBV6-1	TRBJ2-2	many	CASSPGANTGELFF	TGTGCCAGCAGTCCTGGGGCGAACACCGGGGAGCTGTTTTTT
TRBD1	TRBV5-1	TRBJ2-7	many	CASSSQGDRYEQYF	TGCGCCAGCAGCTCACAGGGGGACCGCTACGAGCAGTACTTC
NA	TRBV18	TRBJ1-1	NA	CASSPQQGDTEAFF	TGTGCCAGCTCACCTCAACAGGGAGACACTGAAGCTTTCTTT
NA	TRBV19	TRBJ2-2	few	CASSISRAGELFF	TGTGCCAGTAGTATCAGCAGGGCCGGGGAGCTGTTTTTT
NA	TRBV7-2	TRBJ2-7	NA	CASTPGRGGEQYF	TGTGCCAGCACCCCAGGGAGAGGCGGGGAGCAGTACTTC
NA	TRBV27	TRBJ1-2	NA	CASSLTRGQGYTF	TGTGCCAGCAGTTTAACCCGGGGGCAGGGCTACACCTTC
NA	TRBV13	TRBJ1-5	many	CASSLGSRSGQPQHF	TGTGCCAGCAGCTTGGGGTCCCGGTCAGGTCAGCCCCAGCATTTT
TRBD2	TRBV4-3	TRBJ2-7	NA	CASSQDFASGGNEQYF	TGCGCCAGCAGCCAAGATTTTGCTAGCGGGGGGAACGAGCAGTACTTC
NA	TRBV7-3	TRBJ2-3	many	CASSSTGWDTQYF	TGTGCCAGCAGCTCGACCGGTTGGGATACGCAGTATTTT
TRBD1	TRBV19	TRBJ2-1	NA	CASSVAGGRGYNEQFF	TGTGCCAGCTCGGTCGCAGGGGGACGGGGCTACAATGAGCAGTTCTTC
NA	TRBV25-1	TRBJ1-5	NA	CASSDSKVNQPQHF	TGTGCCAGCAGTGATAGTAAAGTCAATCAGCCCCAGCATTTT
TRBD1	TRBV6-2/TRBV6-3	TRBJ2-1	many	CASSRGQEGNEQFF	TGTGCCAGCAGCAGGGGACAGGAAGGAAATGAGCAGTTCTTC
NA	TRBV3-1	TRBJ1-5	NA	CASSQHPGGGQPQHF	TGTGCCAGCAGCCAGCACCCCGGGGGAGGTCAGCCCCAGCATTTT
NA	TRBV12-3/TRBV12-4	TRBJ1-5	many	CASTSANQPQHF	TGTGCCAGCACTTCGGCCAATCAGCCCCAGCATTTT
NA	TRBV5-1	TRBJ1-2	many	CASSLETVYGYTF	TGCGCCAGCAGCTTGGAGACAGTTTATGGCTACACCTTC
NA	TRBV2	TRBJ2-5	many	CASSEVRGAGETQYF	TGTGCCAGCAGCGAGGTTCGGGGGGCCGGGGAGACCCAGTACTTC
NA	TRBV7-2	TRBJ1-5	many	CASSVGTTPNQPQHF	TGTGCCAGCAGCGTTGGGACTACCCCCAATCAGCCCCAGCATTTT
NA	TRBV25-1	TRBJ2-3	NA	CASSGRRGRDTDTQYF	TGTGCCAGCAGTGGCCGGAGGGGACGGGACACAGATACGCAGTATTTT
NA	TRBV28	TRBJ1-1	many	CASSLGAGEAFF	TGTGCCAGCAGCCTAGGGGCAGGTGAAGCTTTCTTT
TRBD1	TRBV5-1	TRBJ2-7	many	CASSPRDRGQEQYF	TGCGCCAGCAGCCCTCGAGACAGGGGGCAGGAGCAGTACTTC
NA	TRBV27	TRBJ2-2	many	CASKPRGFTGELFF	TGTGCCAGCAAGCCAAGGGGCTTTACCGGGGAGCTGTTTTTT
NA	TRBV7-3	TRBJ1-4	many	CASSLYPVATNEKLFF	TGTGCCAGCAGCTTATATCCGGTTGCAACTAATGAAAAACTGTTTTTT
TRBD1	TRBV6-1	TRBJ1-6	NA	CASSPHGQGADNSPLHF	TGTGCCAGCAGTCCTCACGGACAGGGGGCAGATAATTCACCCCTCCACTTT
NA	TRBV7-9	TRBJ1-1	many	CASSFGGAEAFF	TGTGCCAGCAGCTTCGGTGGCGCTGAAGCTTTCTTT
NA	TRBV2	TRBJ2-3	NA	CASRGSTDTQYF	TGTGCCAGCAGGGGAAGCACAGATACGCAGTATTTT
TRBD2	TRBV7-2	TRBJ2-2	many	CASPWASGTNTGELFF	TGTGCCAGCCCCTGGGCTAGCGGGACGAACACCGGGGAGCTGTTTTTT
NA	TRBV28	TRBJ1-5	many	CASSRDQPQHF	TGTGCCAGTTCCAGGGATCAGCCCCAGCATTTT
TRBD2	TRBV9	TRBJ2-7	few	CASSEGLAGSYEQYF	TGTGCCAGCAGCGAGGGACTAGCGGGCTCTTACGAGCAGTACTTC
NA	TRBV14	TRBJ1-2	many	CASSQVSGGAVYGYTF	TGTGCCAGCAGCCAAGTGTCTGGGGGCGCGGTTTATGGCTACACCTTC
TRBD1	TRBV24-1	TRBJ2-1	NA	CATSDPTGGGLNEQFF	TGTGCCACCAGTGACCCGACAGGGGGAGGACTCAATGAGCAGTTCTTC
NA	TRBV30	TRBJ2-7	many	CAWTPRSLNEQYF	TGTGCCTGGACGCCGCGGTCGTTAAACGAGCAGTACTTC
TRBD2	TRBV5-4	TRBJ2-1	NA	CASSSGGGHYDEQFF	TGTGCCAGCAGTTCGGGGGGGGGACACTACGATGAGCAGTTCTTC
NA	TRBV7-3	TRBJ2-5	many	CASSSQRSGETQYF	TGTGCCAGCAGCTCACAGCGTTCTGGTGAGACCCAGTACTTC
NA	TRBV2	TRBJ2-7	NA	CAISESTSDEQYF	TGTGCCATCAGTGAGTCGACATCTGACGAGCAGTACTTC
TRBD1	TRBV7-9	TRBJ1-5	NA	CASSLGSTGGNQPQHF	TGTGCCAGCAGCTTAGGGTCGACAGGGGGCAATCAGCCCCAGCATTTT
TRBD2	TRBV7-2	TRBJ2-3	NA	CASSLVLGGGAQISPTQYF	TGTGCCAGCAGCTTAGTTTTGGGCGGGGGGGCCCAAATTTCCCCCACGCAGTATTTT
NA	TRBV18	TRBJ1-5	NA	CASSPKGYSNQPQHF	TGTGCCAGCTCACCTAAGGGTTATAGCAATCAGCCCCAGCATTTT
NA	TRBV27	TRBJ1-5	many	CASSTGRDPYSNQPQHF	TGTGCCAGCAGTACGGGACGTGATCCCTATAGCAATCAGCCCCAGCATTTT
NA	TRBV19	TRBJ1-2	few	CASSSEGQSGYTF	TGTGCCAGTAGTTCCGAAGGACAGTCTGGCTACACCTTC
TRBD2	TRBV7-2	TRBJ2-3	NA	CASSPGGERTDTQYF	TGTGCCAGCAGCCCGGGGGGGGAACGGACAGATACGCAGTATTTT
TRBD1	TRBV3-1	TRBJ1-1	many	CASSEPGQPSEAFF	TGTGCCAGCAGCGAACCGGGACAGCCTTCGGAAGCTTTCTTT
TRBD1	TRBV5-1	TRBJ1-2	few	CASSGLTGGVYGYTF	TGCGCCAGCAGCGGGTTGACAGGGGGCGTCTATGGCTACACCTTC